Presented here are 30 T cell receptor beta chains from one specimen sequenced in a study of T cell repertoires in cytomegalovirus infection. TCRdb re-called the reads with MiXCR, one entry per CDR3 protein. The profile covers about 460,000 distinct CDR3 sequences, with approximately 11% appearing a single time and roughly 10% taken by the ten largest. Sequenced input: PBMCs. These receptors were taken from a human donor in good health (CMV status not recorded). Some clones in this sample may be carry-over from other donors' samples.

The chain employs TRBV20-1 and TRBJ1-1, with D tentatively TRBD1 (6 bases). Germline V lookup: CDR1 DFQATT, CDR2 SNEGSKA (reference sequence). The CDR3 sequence is 15 residues long. With 6 bases removed from V and 4 bases from J, the gap between germline ends came to 21 bases. CDR3 loop: CSANRRQAMGTEAFF. In nucleotides, the CDR3 is TGCAGTGCCAACCGCAGACAGGCGATGGGCACTGAAGCTTTCTTT.

This clonotype was seen many times. V is TRBV11-3 and J is TRBJ2-2; D ambiguous. The CDR3 is 13 residues long. The germline V gene encodes CDR1 SGHNT and CDR2 YENEEA. V gave up 4 bases and J gave up 6 bases, with 9 bases separating them. The CDR3 DNA reads as TGTGCCAGCAGCTCGTCTGGAGCCGGGGAGCTGTTTTTT. It specifies CASSSSGAGELFF.

This clonotype was seen many times. The gene calls are TRBV19 and TRBJ2-1, with D maybe TRBD2 (5 bases). The V end lost 1 base, the J end lost 0 bases, and 10 bases lay between the germline ends. This CDR3 contains 16 residues. Germline V gene sequence: CDR1 LNHDA, CDR2 SQIVND (reference sequence). In nucleotides, the CDR3 is TGTGCCAGTAGTATAGGATCTGGGAGCTCCTACAATGAGCAGTTCTTC. Encoded protein: CASSIGSGSSYNEQFF.

This clonotype was seen many times. The DNA of the CDR3 is TGCAGTGCCCCAACAGGGGCCAACTCCTACGAGCAGTACTTC. Its translation is CSAPTGANSYEQYF. V usage is TRBV20-1 and J usage is TRBJ2-7, with 7 bases lining up with TRBD1. The CDR3 sequence is 14 residues long. V was clipped by 6 bases and J by 0 bases; unmatched bases: 8. Germline CDR1 DFQATT, CDR2 SNEGSKA (reference sequence).

Many counts were recorded for this clonotype. The chain uses TRBV28 and TRBJ1-2; tentative D call: TRBD1 (5 bases). Germline CDR1 and CDR2: MDHEN and SYDVKM. V was cut by 3 bases and J by 8 bases, with 16 bases left in between. The CDR3 spans 14 residues. The CDR3 spells CASSFLGTLYGYTF. The CDR3 region has the DNA TGTGCCAGCAGTTTCCTCGGGACCCTATACGGCTACACCTTC.

This clonotype was seen repeatedly, ten times or more. This sequence joins TRBV7-9 and TRBJ2-1; 10 bases match TRBD1. The CDR3 has 18 residues. Trimming took 2 bases from V and 0 from J; bases not matched to a gene: 7. Germline lookup yields CDR1 SEHNR and CDR2 FQNEAQ (reference sequence). The CDR3 bases are TGTGCCAGCAGCTTATCGGGACAGGGGTTGAGCTCCTACAATGAGCAGTTCTTC. Amino acids: CASSLSGQGLSSYNEQFF.

This clonotype was found a few times. The CDR3 bases are TGCAGCGTTGAAATGCCACAGGACAACACCGGGGAGCTGTTTTTT. It yields the protein CSVEMPQDNTGELFF. V gene TRBV29-1 combines with J gene TRBJ2-2, with D possibly TRBD1 on 5 matching bases. V gave up 2 bases and J gave up 2 bases, with 12 bases separating them. Per germline, CDR1 SQVTM and CDR2 ANQGSEA. The CDR3 has 15 residues.

The CDR3, as DNA: TGTGCCACCAGTGATCCCACTAGCGGGACAGTCGGGGAGCTGTTTTTT. Amino acids: CATSDPTSGTVGELFF. The V and J genes are TRBV24-1 and TRBJ2-2; 10 bases agree with TRBD2. The junction had 7 bases not matched to a gene; V was cut back by 3 bases and J by 7 bases. There are 16 residues in the CDR3. The V gene's germline CDR1 is KGHDR and CDR2 SFDVKD.

In its sample, this clonotype was seen many times. The chain links TRBV20-1 to TRBJ1-1; D may be TRBD1 (5 bases). The CDR3 consists of 14 residues. Trimming took off 6 bases at V and 3 bases at J, with 17 bases between the two ends. Germline CDR1 and CDR2: DFQATT and SNEGSKA (reference sequence). DNA for the CDR3: TGCAGTGCCCCAAAGCGGGGGGAGGACACTGAAGCTTTCTTT. This sequence encodes CSAPKRGEDTEAFF.

This clonotype has at least ten counts. V usage is TRBV12-5 and J usage is TRBJ1-1; D is unresolved. The CDR3 extends over 11 amino acids. The germline gives CDR1 LGHNT, CDR2 FRNRAP. V lost 1 base to trimming and J lost 3 bases, with 0 bases between them. CDR3: CASGLDTEAFF. The CDR3, as DNA: TGTGCTAGTGGTTTGGACACTGAAGCTTTCTTT. Full variable domain (missing parts from reference TRBV12-5 and TRBJ1-1): DARVTQTPRHKVTEMGQEVTMRCQPILGHNTVFWYRQTMMQGLELLAYFRNRAPLDDSGMPKDRFSAEMPDATLATLKIQPSEPRDSAVYFCASGLDTEAFFGQGTRLTVV.

This clonotype has just a few counts. This chain joins TRBV29-1 and TRBJ1-3; perhaps TRBD1 as D (6 bases). V was cut by 3 bases and J by 1 base, with 13 bases left in between. The CDR3 is made up of 15 amino acids. Per germline, CDR1 SQVTM and CDR2 ANQGSEA. The DNA for the CDR3 is TGCAGCGTTGAGGTACAGGGAGAATCTGGAAACACCATATATTTT. Translated, it gives CSVEVQGESGNTIYF.

V is TRBV28 and J is TRBJ2-3; D possibly corresponds to TRBD2 (5 bases). Trimming removed 5 bases from V and 1 base from J, with 16 bases in between. Looked up from germline, CDR1 is MDHEN and CDR2 is SYDVKM. The length of the CDR3 is 16 residues. DNA of the CDR3: TGTGCCAGCAGTAAGCCTGGGAGTGGGGGCACAGATACGCAGTATTTT. It translates to CASSKPGSGGTDTQYF.

At least ten counts were recorded for this clonotype. The gene calls are TRBV4-1 and TRBJ2-1; 10 bases align to TRBD2. Per the germline V gene, CDR1 is MGHRA and CDR2 is YSYEKL. This CDR3 has 16 amino acids. Trimming took 2 bases from V and 5 from J; bases not matched to a gene: 6. CDR3 sequence reads: CASSQLTSGLNNEQFF. CDR3 DNA sequence: TGCGCCAGCAGCCAACTGACTAGCGGGCTAAACAATGAGCAGTTCTTC.

The chain is built from TRBV6-1 and TRBJ2-1; the match to TRBD2 covers 7 bases. V lost 8 bases, J lost 1 base, and 8 bases stayed unmatched. From germline, CDR1 is MNHNS and CDR2 SASEGT. This CDR3 contains 15 residues. The chain's CDR3 is CASVRASGSYNEQFF. As DNA, the CDR3 is TGTGCCAGCGTTCGGGCTAGCGGTTCCTACAATGAGCAGTTCTTC.

This chain links TRBV19 with TRBJ1-2; weak D call: TRBD1 (6 bases). The CDR3 length is 12 residues. The V gene lost 11 bases and the J gene lost 7 bases, with 17 bases spanning the gap. Per the germline V gene, CDR1 is LNHDA and CDR2 is SQIVND (reference sequence). The CDR3 is CAASTGASGYTF. In DNA, the CDR3 is TGTGCCGCCAGCACGGGGGCGAGTGGCTACACCTTC.

In its sample, this clonotype was seen many times. This chain joins TRBV24-1 and TRBJ2-1; the D is unclear. V was trimmed by 4 bases and J by 9 bases, leaving 12 bases between them. Germline-derived CDR1 and CDR2 are KGHDR and SFDVKD. CDR3 size: 13 residues. As DNA, the CDR3 is TGTGCCACCAGTGACCCCCCCGTCGGTGAGCAGTTCTTC. Translating gives CATSDPPVGEQFF.

This clonotype was recorded many times. This CDR3 reads CASSLMSRGTGGELFF. CDR3 in DNA: TGCGCCAGCAGCTTAATGAGCAGGGGTACCGGCGGGGAGCTGTTTTTT. The chain combines TRBV5-1 with TRBJ2-2; tentative D call: TRBD1 (6 bases). The V end was cut by 2 bases, the J end by 7 bases, with 18 bases between. There are 16 residues in the CDR3. CDR1 is SGHRS, CDR2 YFSETQ, per germline.

This clonotype has ten or more counts. J is TRBJ2-6 and V is TRBV2; 8 bases line up with TRBD1. Germline CDR1 is SNHLY and CDR2 is FYNNEI. CDR3 length: 16 amino acids. Trimming at V came to 4 bases and at J to 0 bases, leaving 2 bases not matched to a gene. The CDR3 spells CASSGTGSSGANVLTF. DNA of the CDR3: TGTGCCAGCAGTGGGACAGGGAGCTCTGGGGCCAACGTCCTGACTTTC.

The sample holds a few counts of this clonotype. The J gene is TRBJ2-2, the V gene TRBV20-1; D perhaps matches TRBD1 (5 bases). The CDR3 spans 15 residues. Germline V lookup: CDR1 DFQATT, CDR2 SNEGSKA (reference sequence). V lost 2 bases and J 5 bases, leaving 15 bases between the germline ends. The CDR3 bases are TGCAGTGCTAGAACTCCTGGGGCGCGGACCGGGGAGCTGTTTTTT. Residues: CSARTPGARTGELFF.

Here the CDR3 DNA reads TGTGCCAGCAGTCCACACCTCGGGGGCACTGAAGCTTTCTTT. It is translated as CASSPHLGGTEAFF. The V gene is TRBV27, the J gene TRBJ1-1; possibly TRBD1 for D (5 bases). This CDR3 region has 14 residues. Trimming stripped 5 bases from V and 4 bases from J, with 14 bases between. The V gene's germline CDR1 is MNHEY and CDR2 SMNVEV (reference sequence).

Many counts were recorded for this clonotype. The chain couples TRBV7-2 to TRBJ1-4, with TRBD1 matching 8 bases. There are 16 residues in the CDR3. The germline V gene encodes CDR1 SGHTA and CDR2 FQGNSA. J gave up 7 bases and V 2 bases, and 9 bases lay outside the gene matches. The CDR3 sequence: CASSLFGGTGGEKLFF. DNA of the CDR3: TGTGCCAGCAGCTTATTCGGCGGGACAGGAGGTGAAAAACTGTTTTTT.

This clonotype was seen many times. The rearrangement joins TRBV2 to TRBJ2-2; D not certain. CDR3 length: 14 amino acids. Germline CDR1 SNHLY, CDR2 FYNNEI. V was pared by 11 bases and J by 3 bases, with 16 bases between. The CDR3 loop reads CAGLRRADTGELFF. CDR3 sequence (DNA): TGTGCCGGCCTTCGAAGGGCCGACACCGGGGAGCTGTTTTTT. Using reference TRBV2 and TRBJ2-2 for the parts outside the CDR3, the full variable domain is EPEVTQTPSHQVTQMGQEVILRCVPISNHLYFYWYRQILGQKVEFLVSFYNNEISEKSEIFDDQFSVERPDGSNFTLKIRSTKLEDSAMYFCAGLRRADTGELFFGEGSRLTVL.

The chain employs TRBV10-3 and TRBJ2-7, with D possibly being TRBD1 or TRBD2 (7 bases each). With 8 bases removed from V and 3 bases from J, the gap between germline ends came to 11 bases. The CDR3 extends over 12 amino acids. The germline gives CDR1 ENHRY, CDR2 SYGVKD. The DNA of the CDR3 is TGTGCCATCGGGGGGGACAGCTACGAGCAGTACTTC. Translation: CAIGGDSYEQYF.

V gene TRBV10-2 combines with J gene TRBJ2-1, with TRBD2 identical over 9 bases. CDR1 is WSHSY, CDR2 SAAADI, per germline. V was clipped by 2 bases and J by 8 bases; unmatched bases: 10. The CDR3 is 16 residues long. Here the CDR3 reads CASSERALRGGYEQFF. CDR3 coding DNA: TGCGCCAGCAGTGAGAGGGCGTTGCGGGGGGGCTATGAGCAGTTCTTC.

In this sample, this clonotype turned up many times. The chain recombines TRBV12-3 or TRBV12-4 with TRBJ1-1; unclear D gene. V was trimmed by 3 bases and J by 11 bases, leaving 10 bases between them. CDR3 length: 11 amino acids. CDR3 in amino acids: CASSLAGGAFF. The CDR3 nucleotides read TGTGCCAGCAGTTTGGCCGGCGGGGCTTTCTTT.

This clonotype was observed at least ten times. The chain is built from TRBV6-1 and TRBJ2-7, with TRBD2 identical over 8 bases. The J segment lost 2 bases and the V segment lost 1 base, leaving 13 bases of the junction unmatched. The CDR3 sequence is 18 residues long. The germline gives CDR1 MNHNS, CDR2 SASEGT. The CDR3 loop reads CASSEEASGTRDPYEQYF. Written as DNA, the CDR3 is TGTGCCAGCAGTGAAGAGGCCTCCGGGACTAGGGACCCCTACGAGCAGTACTTC.

This clonotype was recorded many times. This chain joins TRBV5-5 and TRBJ1-2; a possible D gene is TRBD1 (5 bases). V lost 2 bases, J lost 8 bases, and 13 bases lay in between. The germline gives CDR1 SGHKS, CDR2 YYEKEE (reference sequence). The CDR3 is 13 amino acids. CDR3 in amino acids: CASSFAGTGGYTF. The CDR3 DNA is TGTGCCAGCAGCTTTGCCGGGACGGGCGGCTACACCTTC.

V gene TRBV18 combines with J gene TRBJ1-2; TRBD1 matches at 7 bases. The CDR3 has 14 residues. V lost 3 bases to trimming and J lost 10 bases; unmatched junction nucleotides: 11. From germline, CDR1 is KGHSH and CDR2 LQKENI. The CDR3 sequence is CASSPSPRQGAYTF. CDR3 nucleotides: TGTGCCAGCTCACCTTCTCCGAGACAGGGCGCCTACACCTTC.

This chain connects TRBV6-6 to TRBJ2-4, with a weak D call TRBD1 (6 bases). The CDR3 runs to 13 residues. Trimming stripped 4 bases from V and 8 bases from J, with 12 bases between. Germline CDR1 and CDR2: MNHNY and SVGAGI (reference sequence). For the CDR3, the DNA is TGTGCCAGCAGTTCCCCCCAGGGGTACATTCAGTACTTC. Translation gives CASSSPQGYIQYF.

This clonotype was picked up a small number of times. The CDR3 region has the DNA TGTGCCACCAGTGGCGTGACTAGCGGGGGATACAATGAGCAGTTCTTC. Translating it yields CATSGVTSGGYNEQFF. The chain joins TRBV24-1 to TRBJ2-1; 12 nucleotides agree with TRBD2. V lost 5 bases and J lost 4; bases outside the gene matches: 5. The germline CDR1 and CDR2 sequences are KGHDR and SFDVKD. The CDR3 spans 16 residues.